This TCR beta chain was recorded in a study of vaccination effects on CD4 cells after COVID-19. On the study more broadly: The participants, recipients of two vaccine doses, got either BNT162b2 or mRNA-1273. Samples were given by two convalescent patients 16 days and one week before vaccination. Whole-study results and caveats: Convalescent patients were scarce, and early post-infection timepoints were absent.

Antigen-specific CD4+ T cells expanded by the ViraFEST assay with viral peptide pools were then sequenced. Subsequent to a culture period of about nine days, CD4+ T cells were isolated. PCR confirmed that the person was infected with SARS-CoV-2 between March and December 2020. IL-2 at 10 IU/ml and peptides at 7.5 to 10 ug/ml were added to cultured PBMC, approximately 1.9 million per well. Sequencing used immunoSEQ multiplex PCR; TCRdb keeps in-frame clones, though not all of them. The table lists some 30,000 clones, approximately 70% of them singletons, with around 28% in the top ten. Germline loops: CDR1 SEHNR, CDR2 FQNEAQ (reference sequence). This CDR3 has 13 residues. The V end was cut by 1 base, the J end by 3 bases, with 6 bases between. A remark on this clone: Its antigen is unidentified.

The clonotype comes from a human donor who had a prior SARS-CoV-2 infection. The chain joins TRBV7-9 to TRBJ1-2, with D unclear. The material sequenced was CD4+ T cells from PBMCs cultured with a peptide pool, taken before COVID-19 vaccination. The DNA of the CDR3 is TGTGCCAGCAGCTTAGGCCCCTACTATGGCTACACCTTC. Encoded protein: CASSLGPYYGYTF. The full variable domain, its missing parts supplied by reference TRBV7-9 and TRBJ1-2, is DTGVSQNPRHKITKRGQNVTFRCDPISEHNRLYWYRQTLGQGPEFLTYFQNEAQLEKSRLLSDRFSAERPKGSFSTLEIQRTEQGDSAMYLCASSLGPYYGYTFGSGTRLTVV.